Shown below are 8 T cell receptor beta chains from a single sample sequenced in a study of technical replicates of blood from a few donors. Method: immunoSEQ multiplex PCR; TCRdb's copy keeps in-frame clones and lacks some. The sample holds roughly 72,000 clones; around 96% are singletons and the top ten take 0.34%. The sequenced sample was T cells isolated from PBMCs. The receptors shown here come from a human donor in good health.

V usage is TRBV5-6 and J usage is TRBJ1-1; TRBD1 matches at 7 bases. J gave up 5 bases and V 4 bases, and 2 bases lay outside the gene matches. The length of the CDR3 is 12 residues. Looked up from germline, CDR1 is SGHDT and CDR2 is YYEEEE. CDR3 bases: TGTGCCAGCAGCCAGACAGGGACTGAAGCTTTCTTT. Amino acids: CASSQTGTEAFF.

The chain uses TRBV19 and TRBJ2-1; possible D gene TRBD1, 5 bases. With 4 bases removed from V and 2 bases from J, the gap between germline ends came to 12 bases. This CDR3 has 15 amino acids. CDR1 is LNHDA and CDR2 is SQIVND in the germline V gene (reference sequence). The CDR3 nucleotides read TGTGCCAGTAGTAGCCGGCAGGGTGCCTACAATGAGCAGTTCTTC. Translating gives CASSSRQGAYNEQFF.

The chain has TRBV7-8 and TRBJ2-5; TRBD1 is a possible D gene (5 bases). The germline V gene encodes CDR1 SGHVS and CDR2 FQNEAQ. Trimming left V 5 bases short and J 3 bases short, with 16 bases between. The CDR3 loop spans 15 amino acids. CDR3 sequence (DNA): TGTGCCAGCAGCCCGATTTTAAGGGGTGAAGAGACCCAGTACTTC. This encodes CASSPILRGEETQYF.

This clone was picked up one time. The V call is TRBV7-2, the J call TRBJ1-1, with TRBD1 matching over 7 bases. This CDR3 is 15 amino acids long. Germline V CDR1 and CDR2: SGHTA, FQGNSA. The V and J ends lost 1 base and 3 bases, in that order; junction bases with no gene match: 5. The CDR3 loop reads CASSLVLQGYTEAFF. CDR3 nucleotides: TGTGCCAGCAGCTTAGTGTTACAGGGGTACACTGAAGCTTTCTTT.

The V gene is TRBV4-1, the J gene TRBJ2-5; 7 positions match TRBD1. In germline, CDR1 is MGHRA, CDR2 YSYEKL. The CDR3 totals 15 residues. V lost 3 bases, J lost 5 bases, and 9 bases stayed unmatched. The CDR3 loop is CASSQTGSEAETQYF. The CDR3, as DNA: TGCGCCAGCAGCCAGACAGGGTCTGAGGCGGAGACCCAGTACTTC.

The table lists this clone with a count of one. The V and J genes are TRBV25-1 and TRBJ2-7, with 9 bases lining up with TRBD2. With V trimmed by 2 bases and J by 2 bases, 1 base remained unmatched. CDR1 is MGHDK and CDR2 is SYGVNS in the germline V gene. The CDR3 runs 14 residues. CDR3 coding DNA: TGTGCCAGCAGTGAAGTAGCGGGGGCCTACGAGCAGTACTTC. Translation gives CASSEVAGAYEQYF.

The CDR3, as DNA: TGTGCCAGCATCCCATTCGTGGGACTAGAGGTTCAGCCCCAGCATTTT. Amino acid sequence: CASIPFVGLEVQPQHF. The rearrangement uses TRBV27 and TRBJ1-5; a weak D match, TRBD1 (5 bases). This CDR3 is 16 amino acids long. Germline loops: CDR1 MNHEY, CDR2 SMNVEV (reference sequence). Trimming took off 7 bases at V and 6 bases at J, with 22 bases between the two ends.

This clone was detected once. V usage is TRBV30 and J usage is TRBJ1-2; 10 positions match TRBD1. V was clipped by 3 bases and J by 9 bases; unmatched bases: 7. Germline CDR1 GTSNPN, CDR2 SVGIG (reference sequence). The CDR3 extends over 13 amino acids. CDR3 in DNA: TGTGCCTGGAGAACTGACAGGGGGCTAAGCTACACCTTC. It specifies CAWRTDRGLSYTF.